Listed below are T cell receptor beta chains from one sample, sequenced in a study of T cell changes during pregnancy in multiple sclerosis. TCRdb keeps only in-frame clones here, not all; method: immunoSEQ multiplex PCR. The sample shows 89,000 or so clones, about 89% of them seen only once. The specimen comprised PBMCs, sampled in the first trimester of pregnancy. Source of these receptors: a female donor in good health, serving as a control in a pregnancy study. Some clones in this sample may be carry-over from other donors' samples. CDR3s include the opening cysteine and the closing phenylalanine or tryptophan. D genes are given only for firm matches. Size is stated for part of the rows, as once, few or many counts, or as a class when the clone is expanded.

J | V | size | D | CDR3 | DNA
TRBJ2-1 | TRBV28 | NA | TRBD1 | CASSVITGDEQFF | TGTGCCAGCAGTGTCATCACAGGGGATGAGCAGTTCTTC
TRBJ1-1 | TRBV5-6 | NA | NA | CASSLEIGANTEAFF | TGTGCCAGCAGCTTGGAAATAGGGGCGAACACTGAAGCTTTCTTT
TRBJ2-3 | TRBV28 | once | NA | CASSPSVTDTQYF | TGTGCCAGCAGTCCCTCGGTCACAGATACGCAGTATTTT
TRBJ2-7 | TRBV5-1 | NA | TRBD1 | CASSSRDRDSYEQYF | TGCGCCAGCAGCTCCCGGGACAGGGACTCCTACGAGCAGTACTTC
TRBJ2-1 | TRBV18 | NA | NA | CASSPGQVGYNEQFF | TGTGCCAGCTCACCGGGACAAGTTGGGTACAATGAGCAGTTCTTC
TRBJ1-4 | TRBV4-2 | NA | TRBD1 | CASSRSPEGQDEKLFF | TGTGCCAGCAGCCGATCCCCTGAGGGACAGGATGAAAAACTGTTTTTT
TRBJ2-3 | TRBV6-6 | NA | TRBD2 | CASSPLGGATGTQYF | TGTGCCAGCAGTCCCCTCGGGGGGGCTACAGGTACGCAGTATTTT
TRBJ1-1 | TRBV29-1 | NA | NA | CSVGQENTEAFF | TGCAGCGTTGGACAGGAGAACACTGAAGCTTTCTTT
TRBJ2-5 | TRBV5-4 | NA | TRBD2 | CASSPGLAGRLETQYF | TGTGCCAGCAGTCCCGGACTAGCGGGGCGGTTAGAGACCCAGTACTTC
TRBJ1-4 | TRBV5-1 | NA | TRBD1 | CASSLEGQEGEKLFF | TGCGCCAGCAGCTTGGAGGGACAGGAGGGAGAAAAACTGTTTTTT
TRBJ2-3 | TRBV6-5 | NA | TRBD1 | CASSFNRQGGTDTQYF | TGTGCCAGCAGTTTTAATCGACAGGGCGGCACAGATACGCAGTATTTT
TRBJ2-2 | TRBV15 | once | NA | CATSKIEISGGGELFF | TGTGCCACCAGCAAAATCGAGATTAGTGGTGGCGGGGAGCTGTTTTTT
TRBJ1-4 | TRBV18 | NA | TRBD1 | CASSPQGAGEKLFF | TGTGCCAGCTCCCCACAGGGGGCGGGGGAAAAACTGTTTTTT
TRBJ1-5 | TRBV10-1 | once | NA | CASSDGGDNQPQHF | TGCGCCAGCAGTGATGGGGGGGACAATCAGCCCCAGCATTTT
TRBJ1-1 | TRBV29-1 | NA | NA | CSHRENMNTEAFF | TGCAGCCACAGGGAGAACATGAACACTGAAGCTTTCTTT
TRBJ1-5 | TRBV7-8 | NA | NA | CASSLVSSRNQPQHF | TGTGCCAGCAGCTTAGTATCGAGTCGCAATCAGCCCCAGCATTTT
TRBJ2-7 | TRBV4-3 | NA | TRBD1 | CASSQDRDRALEQYF | TGCGCCAGCAGCCAAGATCGGGACAGGGCTCTCGAGCAGTACTTC
TRBJ2-1 | TRBV4-1 | NA | NA | CASSQEEGRPTKQFF | TGCGCCAGCAGCCAAGAGGAGGGGAGGCCCACCAAGCAGTTCTTC
TRBJ2-3 | TRBV30 | NA | TRBD2 | CAWGGGNTDTQYF | TGTGCCTGGGGGGGAGGGAACACAGATACGCAGTATTTT
TRBJ1-5 | TRBV6-5 | NA | TRBD1 | CASSRDSGGGQPQHF | TGTGCCAGCAGCAGGGACAGTGGAGGAGGTCAGCCCCAGCATTTT
TRBJ1-2 | TRBV18 | NA | NA | CASSPDREANYGYTF | TGTGCCAGCTCCCCGGACCGGGAGGCTAACTATGGCTACACCTTC
TRBJ2-7 | TRBV7-8 | NA | TRBD1 | CASSITLTGSPYEQYF | TGTGCCAGCAGCATAACATTGACAGGGTCACCCTACGAGCAGTACTTC
TRBJ1-5 | TRBV28 | NA | NA | CASSLSVKPQHF | TGTGCCAGCAGTTTATCGGTTAAGCCCCAGCATTTT
TRBJ2-3 | TRBV18 | NA | NA | CASSPGGGPDTQYF | TGTGCCAGCTCACCAGGGGGAGGCCCAGATACGCAGTATTTT
TRBJ1-2 | TRBV25-1 | NA | TRBD1 | CASSEGGQGFYGYTF | TGTGCCAGCAGTGAAGGGGGACAGGGGTTTTATGGCTACACCTTC
TRBJ2-2 | TRBV9 | NA | TRBD2 | CASSPRLAGPTGELFF | TGTGCCAGCAGTCCAAGACTAGCGGGCCCCACCGGGGAGCTGTTTTTT
TRBJ2-2 | TRBV29-1 | NA | NA | CSVDPVNTGELFF | TGCAGCGTTGACCCAGTCAACACCGGGGAGCTGTTTTTT
TRBJ2-1 | TRBV28 | NA | TRBD2 | CASIFSGLGYNEQFF | TGTGCCAGCATCTTTTCCGGACTAGGGTACAATGAGCAGTTCTTC
TRBJ2-2 | TRBV5-1 | NA | NA | CASKLAGDTGELFF | TGCGCCAGCAAATTGGCAGGGGACACCGGGGAGCTGTTTTTT
TRBJ1-1 | TRBV28 | NA | NA | CASSLILRTENTEAFF | TGTGCCAGCAGTTTGATCCTCCGGACAGAGAACACTGAAGCTTTCTTT
TRBJ1-1 | TRBV23-1 | NA | TRBD1 | CASGSTGRGSTEAFF | TGCGCCAGCGGATCGACTGGCAGGGGGTCGACTGAAGCTTTCTTT
TRBJ2-1 | TRBV7-7 | NA | TRBD2 | CASSLRLAEEQFF | TGTGCTAGCAGCTTACGACTAGCAGAGGAGCAGTTCTTC
TRBJ2-7 | TRBV27 | NA | TRBD2 | CASSFLQPGLASYEQYF | TGTGCCAGCAGTTTCCTCCAACCGGGACTAGCTTCCTACGAGCAGTACTTC
TRBJ1-2 | TRBV7-9 | NA | TRBD1 | CASSHRDRGFSNYGYTF | TGTGCCAGCAGCCACCGGGACAGGGGGTTCTCTAACTATGGCTACACCTTC
TRBJ2-1 | TRBV25-1 | NA | TRBD1 | CASSIDRGVYNEQFF | TGTGCCAGCAGTATCGACAGGGGGGTCTACAATGAGCAGTTCTTC
TRBJ2-7 | TRBV10-1 | NA | NA | CASSVGGGALEQYF | TGCGCCAGCAGTGTAGGTGGGGGGGCCCTCGAGCAGTACTTC
TRBJ1-5 | TRBV9 | NA | NA | CASSALSGGQPQHF | TGTGCCAGCAGCGCCCTCTCCGGGGGACAGCCCCAGCATTTT
TRBJ1-4 | TRBV6-1 | NA | NA | CASSETGGPYEKLFF | TGTGCCAGCAGCGAGACGGGGGGTCCGTATGAAAAACTGTTTTTT
TRBJ1-1 | TRBV2 | NA | TRBD1 | CASRDRSMNTEAFF | TGTGCCAGCAGGGACAGGAGCATGAACACTGAAGCTTTCTTT
TRBJ2-3 | TRBV5-1 | NA | TRBD2 | CASSLAGSTDTQYF | TGCGCCAGCAGCTTAGCGGGGAGCACAGATACGCAGTATTTT
TRBJ2-1 | TRBV10-3 | NA | NA | CAIGTGSYNEQFF | TGTGCCATCGGAACAGGGTCCTACAATGAGCAGTTCTTC
TRBJ2-3 | TRBV7-2 | NA | TRBD2 | CASSLSPSGGDTQYF | TGTGCCAGCAGCTTATCCCCTAGCGGGGGTGATACGCAGTATTTT
TRBJ1-2 | TRBV21-1 | NA | NA | CASSKVRDCAYGYTF | TGTGCCAGCAGCAAAGTCCGGGATTGCGCCTATGGCTACACCTTC
TRBJ2-1 | TRBV5-1 | NA | TRBD1 | CASSGPDRDHEQFF | TGCGCCAGCAGCGGCCCCGACAGGGACCATGAGCAGTTCTTC
TRBJ2-5 | TRBV28 | NA | TRBD2 | CASRSGRQTQYF | TGTGCCAGCAGGAGCGGGAGGCAGACCCAGTACTTC
TRBJ2-5 | TRBV11-2 | NA | TRBD2 | CASSPGLVGETQYF | TGTGCCAGCAGCCCCGGACTAGTCGGAGAGACCCAGTACTTC
TRBJ2-1 | TRBV4-2 | large | TRBD2 | CASSPGLAGLGYEQFF | TGTGCCAGCAGCCCGGGACTAGCGGGGTTAGGGTATGAGCAGTTCTTC
TRBJ2-2 | TRBV29-1 | NA | NA | CSVEDLRHPGELFF | TGCAGCGTTGAAGATCTTCGACATCCCGGGGAGCTGTTTTTT
TRBJ2-5 | TRBV4-3 | NA | TRBD1 | CASSQVGRGETQYF | TGCGCCAGCAGCCAAGTCGGCAGGGGGGAGACCCAGTACTTC
TRBJ2-1 | TRBV7-3 | NA | TRBD2 | CASSPGLAGVSSYNEQFF | TGTGCCAGCAGCCCCGGACTAGCGGGGGTTAGCTCCTACAATGAGCAGTTCTTC
TRBJ2-4 | TRBV2 | NA | NA | CASTGNVGKNIQYF | TGTGCCAGTACAGGGAACGTGGGCAAAAACATTCAGTACTTC
TRBJ1-5 | TRBV6-6 | NA | TRBD1 | CATKRMTGTGQPQHF | TGTGCCACGAAACGCATGACAGGGACCGGTCAGCCCCAGCATTTT
TRBJ1-1 | TRBV18 | once | TRBD1 | CASSPLTGQGNTEAFF | TGTGCCAGCTCACCCCTTACGGGACAGGGAAACACTGAAGCTTTCTTT
TRBJ2-1 | TRBV29-1 | NA | NA | CSSLSGTGSYNEQFF | TGCAGTTCACTCTCCGGGACTGGGAGCTACAATGAGCAGTTCTTC